Below, 6 T cell receptor beta chains from the same sample are listed, as sequenced in a study of OX40 agonist ivuxolimab in advanced cancers. The protocol was immunoSEQ multiplex PCR, while the TCRdb copy is restricted to in-frame clones and leaves out a portion. The sample holds about 72,000 clones, about 90% seen once. Sequenced here: CD4+ or CD8+ T cells sorted from blood, sampled in a trial of the OX40 agonist ivuxolimab. These receptor sequences come from an adult with an advanced solid tumor such as melanoma, head and neck, liver or kidney cancer.

The V gene is TRBV7-2, the J gene TRBJ2-3, with 13 bases fitting TRBD2. There are 16 residues in the CDR3. Germline trimming cut 3 bases from V and 8 bases from J; bases unmatched to any gene: 8. Germline CDR1 is SGHTA and CDR2 is FQGNSA. The CDR3 DNA sequence: TGTGCCAGCAGCTTGCGGACTAGCGGGGGAAGGCGTACGCAGTATTTT. Translating it yields CASSLRTSGGRRTQYF.

CDR3 DNA sequence: TGTGCCATCGCCGGGCACTCGCTGGGCTCCTACGAGCAGTACTTC. This encodes CAIAGHSLGSYEQYF. The chain uses TRBV10-3 and TRBJ2-7; D gene unclear. The CDR3 runs 15 residues. V lost 8 bases, J lost 0 bases, and 17 bases lay in between. Germline V gene data show CDR1 as ENHRY and CDR2 as SYGVKD.

The chain joins TRBV9 to TRBJ2-7, with D possibly being TRBD2 (6 bases). There are 15 residues in the CDR3. V lost 4 bases to trimming and J lost 4 bases, with 18 bases between them. CDR1 and CDR2 from the germline V gene are SGDLS and YYNGEE. CDR3 nucleotide sequence: TGTGCCAGCAGCAACCCAGTACGGGGGAGATACGAGCAGTACTTC. Protein product: CASSNPVRGRYEQYF.

This sequence joins TRBV5-1 and TRBJ2-1, with unresolved D. The length of the CDR3 is 14 residues. Germline assignment: CDR1 SGHRS and CDR2 YFSETQ. Trimming cost V 6 bases and J 4 bases, with 14 bases left between them. The DNA of the CDR3 is TGCGCCAGCAAATCCACTGTGGGATACAATGAGCAGTTCTTC. Residues: CASKSTVGYNEQFF.

The rearrangement uses TRBV2 and TRBJ2-5; 9 bases match TRBD1. The CDR3 length is 15 residues. Germline CDR1 reads SNHLY; CDR2 reads FYNNEI. The trim removed 7 bases at V and 5 bases at J, leaving 11 bases unmatched. CDR3 DNA: TGTGCCAGCACTAAATACAGGGGGCTAGGTGAGACCCAGTACTTC. It specifies CASTKYRGLGETQYF.

Points on this clone: Other DNA sequences of this sample code for an identical CDR3. The chain has TRBV10-3 and TRBJ1-1, with TRBD1 identical over 7 bases. CDR1 is ENHRY and CDR2 is SYGVKD in the germline V gene. This CDR3 region has 13 residues. The V segment lost 7 bases and the J segment 1 base; nucleotides outside the gene matches: 3. CDR3 sequence reads: CAITRDRNTEAFF. Here the CDR3 DNA reads TGTGCCATCACCAGGGACAGGAACACTGAAGCTTTCTTT.